The present entry profiles one T cell receptor (beta chain) with its context. The antigen is not known. The primer mix had 60 Vbeta and 13 Jbeta primers. The assay was immunoSEQ multiplex PCR, and TCRdb's table has in-frame clones only and misses some. The data show under 150,000 clones, roughly 80% seen once. The record originates from a study of cytomegalovirus exposure and HLA in healthy donors. Looking at the study overall: From donors who were HLA-typed, an early data release held approximately 80 million unique TCRs. Genotyping of 300 to 450 donors showed that 80% to 90% belonged to the Caucasian-associated ancestry cluster.

Findings of the study overall: In vitro testing confirmed a few CMV-associated chains as specific for CMV antigens. Solely CMV serostatus was available to characterize immune exposure.

The V and J ends lost 6 bases and 5 bases, in that order; junction bases with no gene match: 8. Looked up from germline, CDR1 is KGHSH and CDR2 is LQKENI. The CDR3 length is 14 residues. The TCR sequence derives from a woman aged 40 to 50 in good health and CMV-seropositive. The chain is built from TRBV18 and TRBJ1-1; 8 bases map to TRBD1. Sequencing was performed on PBMCs. In DNA form, the CDR3 reads TGTGCCAGCTCCGAACAGGGGGGGCAAACTGAAGCTTTCTTT. It yields the protein CASSEQGGQTEAFF.